One and the same sample provided the 25 T cell receptor beta chains below, sequenced in a study of cytomegalovirus exposure and HLA in healthy donors. The PCR was carried out with 60 Vbeta primers and 13 Jbeta primers. The protocol was immunoSEQ multiplex PCR, while the TCRdb copy is restricted to in-frame clones and leaves out a portion. The sample contains under 200,000 clones, roughly 13% of which appear only once. Sequencing was carried out using PBMCs. Every receptor here comes from a man between 50 and 59 years old in good health and CMV-seropositive.

The chain employs TRBV4-3 and TRBJ2-5; 9 bases are a match to TRBD2. The V segment lost 1 base and the J segment 4 bases; nucleotides outside the gene matches: 4. Per germline, CDR1 LGHNA and CDR2 YSLEER. CDR3 length: 15 amino acids. Here the CDR3 reads CASSQALAGRETQYF. The CDR3 DNA reads as TGCGCCAGCAGCCAAGCTCTAGCGGGGCGAGAGACCCAGTACTTC.

The J gene is TRBJ1-1, the V gene TRBV5-6, with D maybe TRBD1 (5 bases). Germline CDR1 and CDR2: SGHDT and YYEEEE. This CDR3 comprises 13 residues. V was trimmed by 1 base and J by 8 bases, leaving 12 bases between them. CDR3 region: CASSLRGPVEAFF. In DNA form, the CDR3 reads TGTGCCAGCAGCTTGAGGGGCCCTGTGGAAGCTTTCTTT.

This clone was counted a few times. The V call is TRBV9, the J call TRBJ2-5; 7 bases agree with TRBD2. The CDR3 runs to 14 residues. With V trimmed by 3 bases and J by 5 bases, 7 bases remained unmatched. Germline loops: CDR1 SGDLS, CDR2 YYNGEE. CDR3 nucleotide sequence: TGTGCCAGCAGCGACTCCTGGGGGGGGGAGACCCAGTACTTC. This codes for CASSDSWGGETQYF.

The chain recombines TRBV15 with TRBJ1-2; the D gene is possibly TRBD1 (6 bases). The ends were cut back, 0 bases at V and 5 bases at J, with 7 bases in the middle. This CDR3 region has 13 residues. Germline V gene sequence: CDR1 LNHNV, CDR2 YYDKDF (reference sequence). CDR3 nucleotide sequence: TGTGCCACCAGCAGAGACAGGGGTTATGGCTACACCTTC. Its translation is CATSRDRGYGYTF.

The chain recombines TRBV7-9 with TRBJ2-5; 8 bases agree with TRBD2. Unmatched junction bases numbered 9, after V lost 2 bases and J lost 1 base. The CDR3 covers 17 residues. CDR1 and CDR2 from the germline V gene are SEHNR and FQNEAQ (reference sequence). The CDR3 here is CASSLTLSGGLQETQYF. CDR3 nucleotide sequence: TGTGCCAGCAGCTTAACGTTGAGCGGGGGCCTCCAAGAGACCCAGTACTTC.

The rearrangement joins TRBV18 to TRBJ1-5; D gene unclear. CDR1 and CDR2 from the germline V gene are KGHSH and LQKENI. V lost 2 bases to trimming and J lost 4 bases, with 3 bases between them. There are 12 residues in the CDR3. The CDR3 DNA reads as TGTGCCAGCTCACCAACAAATCAGCCCCAGCATTTT. This gives the protein CASSPTNQPQHF.

The chain couples TRBV30 to TRBJ2-5; 8 nucleotides agree with TRBD1. With the DNA end fitting TRBJ2-7 better, the J assignment may be wrong. The length of the CDR3 is 11 residues. Germline V gene lookup returns CDR1 GTSNPN and CDR2 SVGIG (reference sequence). CDR3 sequence: CAGTGGYEQYF. In nucleotides, the CDR3 is TGTGCCGGAACAGGGGGCTACGAGCAGTACTTC.

This clone was counted between two and nine times. The gene calls are TRBV28 and TRBJ1-2; D ambiguous. Looked up from germline, CDR1 is MDHEN and CDR2 is SYDVKM. Trimming pared 6 bases from V and 1 base from J, leaving 9 bases between. The CDR3 contains 13 residues. Here the CDR3 DNA reads TGTGCCAGCAGGATATTCGGTAACTATGGCTACACCTTC. Residues: CASRIFGNYGYTF.

This clone appeared a few times. V gene TRBV7-9 combines with J gene TRBJ1-1; 7 bases are shared with TRBD1. Germline trimming cut 7 bases from V and 2 bases from J; bases unmatched to any gene: 7. Germline loops: CDR1 SEHNR, CDR2 FQNEAQ (reference sequence). The CDR3 covers 14 residues. CDR3: CASTSGGINTEAFF. Here the CDR3 DNA reads TGTGCCAGCACCTCAGGGGGGATTAACACTGAAGCTTTCTTT.

This clone was seen many times. The chain joins TRBV2 to TRBJ1-2; 9 bases fit TRBD1. CDR3 length: 16 residues. With V trimmed by 4 bases and J by 6 bases, 12 bases remained unmatched. Germline loops: CDR1 SNHLY, CDR2 FYNNEI. DNA for the CDR3: TGTGCCAGCAGTGTGGACAGGGGAATTAGGTGGCATGGCTACACCTTC. It specifies CASSVDRGIRWHGYTF.

The chain has TRBV28 and TRBJ2-3, with 8 bases aligning to TRBD2. Germline CDR1 and CDR2: MDHEN and SYDVKM. The length of the CDR3 is 15 residues. Germline trimming cut 8 bases from V and 5 bases from J; bases unmatched to any gene: 12. As DNA, the CDR3 is TGTGCCAGCGGCCCTTTCGGGGGGGCCGTAGATACGCAGTATTTT. Its protein product is CASGPFGGAVDTQYF.

This clone occurred many times. The chain couples TRBV29-1 to TRBJ1-2, with 7 nucleotides matching TRBD1. V dropped 2 bases and J dropped 8; count of bases not matched to a gene: 5. CDR1 is SQVTM, CDR2 ANQGSEA, per germline. The CDR3 spans 12 residues. The CDR3 spells CSVEPGGEGYTF. The CDR3 DNA reads TGCAGCGTTGAACCAGGGGGAGAAGGCTACACCTTC.

V gene TRBV12-5 combines with J gene TRBJ1-3, with D possibly being TRBD1 (5 bases). Trimming pared 6 bases from V and 4 bases from J, leaving 19 bases between. Germline V gives CDR1 LGHNT, CDR2 FRNRAP. CDR3 size: 16 residues. The CDR3: CASGPVLGGTGNTIYF. In DNA form, the CDR3 reads TGTGCTAGTGGGCCCGTGTTGGGGGGTACGGGAAACACCATATATTTT.

This sequence joins TRBV7-2 and TRBJ2-5; perhaps TRBD2 as D (6 bases). Trimming stripped 5 bases from V and 4 bases from J, with 14 bases between. Germline CDR1 SGHTA, CDR2 FQGNSA. CDR3 size: 14 residues. CDR3 protein: CASSINLGGETQYF. DNA of the CDR3: TGTGCCAGCAGCATCAACCTCGGGGGAGAGACCCAGTACTTC.

This clone was counted between two and nine times. The chain has TRBV5-6 and TRBJ2-3, with D possibly matching TRBD1 (6 bases). Germline lookup yields CDR1 SGHDT and CDR2 YYEEEE. V lost 0 bases to trimming and J lost 11 bases, with 13 bases between them. This CDR3 is 13 amino acids long. DNA of the CDR3: TGTGCCAGCAGCTTGGAACGGGACACAGGGCAGTATTTT. It encodes CASSLERDTGQYF.

This clone was found a few times. This chain uses TRBV6-6 with TRBJ1-2; D is ambiguous. The V end was cut by 6 bases, the J end by 7 bases, with 15 bases between. The CDR3 is made up of 13 amino acids. CDR1 is MNHNY and CDR2 is SVGAGI in the germline V gene (reference sequence). The CDR3 loop is CASSPTAPSGYTF. CDR3 nucleotide sequence: TGTGCCAGCAGCCCAACCGCCCCGAGTGGCTACACCTTC.

This clone was counted only a few times. The CDR3 protein is CASNYLGTGGQPQHF. DNA of the CDR3: TGTGCCAGTAACTATCTAGGGACAGGGGGGCAGCCCCAGCATTTT. The chain joins TRBV19 to TRBJ1-5; 11 nucleotides match TRBD1. This CDR3 has 15 amino acids. Germline V CDR1 and CDR2: LNHDA, SQIVND (reference sequence). The V and J ends lost 7 bases and 7 bases, in that order; junction bases with no gene match: 9.

The chain carries TRBV18 and TRBJ2-3; 9 bases match TRBD2. Germline V gene lookup returns CDR1 KGHSH and CDR2 LQKENI. With 4 bases clipped from V and 2 bases from J, the junction kept 7 bases outside the gene matches. The CDR3 runs 16 residues. The CDR3 protein is CASSHQSGGNTDTQYF. The DNA of the CDR3 is TGTGCCAGCTCACATCAGAGCGGGGGGAACACAGATACGCAGTATTTT.

The chain couples TRBV6-5 to TRBJ2-1; TRBD1 aligns across 8 bases. This CDR3 is built from 14 residues. Germline CDR1 reads MNHEY; CDR2 reads SVGAGI. The V segment lost 4 bases and the J segment 4 bases; nucleotides outside the gene matches: 3. The CDR3 spells CASSFGTGYNEQFF. CDR3 in DNA: TGTGCCAGCAGTTTCGGGACAGGTTACAATGAGCAGTTCTTC.

This clone was counted a few times. This chain connects TRBV19 to TRBJ1-1, with TRBD1 identical over 7 bases. The CDR3 runs 16 residues. The V gene's germline CDR1 is LNHDA and CDR2 SQIVND (reference sequence). V was pared by 2 bases and J by 0 bases, with 6 bases of the junction left unmatched. CDR3 bases: TGTGCCAGTAGTATATCAGGGACAGCGATGAACACTGAAGCTTTCTTT. This codes for CASSISGTAMNTEAFF. Looking up the rest from reference TRBV19 and TRBJ1-1 gives the full variable domain: DGGITQSPKYLFRKEGQNVTLSCEQNLNHDAMYWYRQDPGQGLRLIYYSQIVNDFQKGDIAEGYSVSREKKESFPLTVTSAQKNPTAFYLCASSISGTAMNTEAFFGQGTRLTVV.

The chain uses TRBV5-6 and TRBJ2-3; TRBD2 matches at 10 bases. V lost 5 bases, J lost 5 bases, and 8 bases stayed unmatched. The germline V gene encodes CDR1 SGHDT and CDR2 YYEEEE. The CDR3 contains 15 residues. The CDR3 DNA reads as TGTGCCAGCAGGGAGACTAGCGGGTTGGAAGATACGCAGTATTTT. Its protein is CASRETSGLEDTQYF.

This sequence joins TRBV2 and TRBJ1-4, with TRBD1 as a possible D gene (5 bases). The germline V gene has CDR1 SNHLY and CDR2 FYNNEI. Deletions cut 3 bases from V and 8 bases from J, with 10 bases between. This CDR3 is 13 amino acids long. The chain's CDR3 is CASSDTTAEKLFF. The CDR3, as DNA: TGTGCCAGCAGTGACACGACAGCCGAAAAACTGTTTTTT.

V and J are TRBV5-8 and TRBJ1-2; tentative D call: TRBD1 (6 bases). Trimming pared 4 bases from V and 5 bases from J, leaving 15 bases between. This CDR3 is 14 amino acids long. CDR1 and CDR2 (germline): SGHTS, YDEGEE. CDR3 DNA: TGTGCCAGCAGCCCCAGGACAGATTCTTATGGCTACACCTTC. It translates to CASSPRTDSYGYTF. Based on the CDR3 plus reference TRBV5-8 and TRBJ1-2, the full variable domain is EAGVTQSPTHLIKTRGQQATLRCSPISGHTSVYWYQQALGLGLQFLLWYDEGEERNRGNFPPRFSGRQFPNYSSELNVNALELEDSALYLCASSPRTDSYGYTFGSGTRLTVV.

The chain employs TRBV9 and TRBJ2-1; 9 bases are a match to TRBD2. Germline trimming cut 2 bases from V and 6 bases from J; bases unmatched to any gene: 9. CDR3 length: 16 residues. The germline V gene has CDR1 SGDLS and CDR2 YYNGEE. The DNA of the CDR3 is TGTGCCAGCAGCGTCGCGGGAGGGGGCATCCTCAATGAGCAGTTCTTC. It is translated as CASSVAGGGILNEQFF.

In its sample, this clone was seen a few times. This chain joins TRBV5-1 and TRBJ1-1; 7 bases map to TRBD1. V lost 6 bases and J lost 3; bases outside the gene matches: 17. Germline lookup yields CDR1 SGHRS and CDR2 YFSETQ. This CDR3 has 17 residues. For the CDR3, the DNA is TGCGCCAGCACCCCACGGGGACAGAGGGTATTGGACACTGAAGCTTTCTTT. This translates into CASTPRGQRVLDTEAFF.